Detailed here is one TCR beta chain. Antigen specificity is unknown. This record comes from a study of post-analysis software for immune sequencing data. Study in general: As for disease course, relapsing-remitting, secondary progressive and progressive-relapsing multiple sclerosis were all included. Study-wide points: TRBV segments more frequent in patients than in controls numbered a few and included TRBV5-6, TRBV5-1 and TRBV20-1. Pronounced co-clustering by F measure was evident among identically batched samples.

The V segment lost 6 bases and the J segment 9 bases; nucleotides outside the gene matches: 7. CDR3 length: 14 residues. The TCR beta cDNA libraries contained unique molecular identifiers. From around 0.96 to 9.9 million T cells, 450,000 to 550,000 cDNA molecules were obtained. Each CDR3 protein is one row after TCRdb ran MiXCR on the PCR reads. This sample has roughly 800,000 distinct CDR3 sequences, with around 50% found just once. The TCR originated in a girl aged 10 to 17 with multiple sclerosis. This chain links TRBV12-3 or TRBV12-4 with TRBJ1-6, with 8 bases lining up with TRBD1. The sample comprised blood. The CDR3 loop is CASRSGTGLSPLHF. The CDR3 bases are TGTGCCAGCAGGAGCGGGACAGGTCTTTCACCCCTCCACTTT.